What follows is one TCR beta chain and its context. What antigen it recognizes has not been identified. No base quality values were provided; no much bigger clone lies one nucleotide off. The sample comes from a study of CD8 T cells in Susac syndrome (dated by TCRdb to between 2017 and 2020). With regard to the full study: Repertoire sequencing was used to test whether CD8+ T cell activation and differentiation in Susac syndrome was antigen driven. Clonality of the CD8+ T cell repertoire was compared between about a dozen healthy donors, approximately 14 Susac syndrome patients and around 16 multiple sclerosis patients. Study-level results and caveats: The number of individuals in the TCR sequencing and HLA analysis was recognized as being relatively small.

High-throughput TCR beta sequencing profiled peripheral blood CD8+ and CD4+ T cells from healthy donors, Susac syndrome patients and multiple sclerosis patients. The multiple sclerosis controls were treatment-naive patients who had stable or active relapsing-remitting disease and met the revised McDonald criteria. Bulk CD8+ and CD4+ T cells were purified by magnetic negative isolation, while CD8+ TEMRA cells were enriched using FACS. Blood was drawn into EDTA tubes, processed within 24 hours, and PBMCs were isolated by density gradient centrifugation. PBMCs intended for TCR sequencing were frozen in liquid nitrogen and were later thawed in a 37 degrees C water bath. The sorted or isolated CD4+, CD8+ and CD8+ TEMRA cells reached a purity of at least 90%. RNA was extracted with the RNeasy kit and 0.5 to 1 ug was reverse transcribed using random hexamers. The immunoSEQ multiplex PCR assay, covering 54 Vbeta and 13 Jbeta segments, was used to amplify TCR beta CDR3 regions. PCR amplification bias was corrected by using a synthetic template baseline for primer optimization and computational correction. On the study's bioinformatics: Reads were assigned to V, D and J genes according to IMGT and analyzed in immunoSEQ Analyzer, with only productive sequences retained. To calculate clonality, Shannon entropy was normalized by log2 of the number of productive unique sequences and then subtracted from one. Public and private clones were assessed among the 100 most prevalent clones of each patient and control. A clone was defined as Susac-specific if it was absent from the healthy and MS cohorts, from about a thousand published viral clones and from other ImmuneACCESS disease sequences. TCRdb applied fastp at Q25 and MiXCR to the public reads, then kept only in-frame beta chains. A single entry per CDR3 protein holds the most common genes and DNA from its merged rows. TCRdb's processing, not the authors', yielded these V and J calls. The sample table contains hundreds of thousands of distinct CDR3 sequences; only one count was recorded for 85% of them. The ten largest make up about 0.12% of the sample.

CDR1 and CDR2 are read off the germline V gene (reference sequence) as LGHDT and YNNKEL. Reading from cysteine to phenylalanine, the CDR3 counts 15 amino acids. Here the CDR3 DNA is all that survives: 45 bases in frame from base 1. V is cut by 4 bases and J by 10 bases, and the space between the germline ends is 19 bases. This TCR was recovered from a human donor with multiple sclerosis. Sequencing was done on a sample of CD8+ T cells from PBMCs. This chain joins TRBV3-1 to TRBJ2-2; perhaps TRBD2 is the D gene, with 5 bases matching. Here is the DNA: TGTGCCAGCAGCCCCACTAGTTTTCCCGCGTTGGAGCTGTTTTTT. The resulting protein is CASSPTSFPALELFF.